The 2 T cell receptor beta chains reported below all come from one sample, sequenced in a study of T cells in Graves' hyperthyroidism and ophthalmopathy. Amplified TCR beta CDR3 regions derived from RNA transcripts. The primer set for the first-round RT-PCR of the TCR CDR3 was HTBI. From the multiplex PCR reads, TCRdb called clonotypes with MiXCR, one entry per CDR3 protein. This sample has roughly 500,000 distinct CDR3 sequences, with about 22% found just once. The specimen was blood. The receptors were sampled from a woman in her seventies with Graves' ophthalmopathy.

This clonotype was recorded a few times. V usage is TRBV24-1 and J usage is TRBJ2-2, with 8 positions matching TRBD2. This CDR3 contains 15 residues. Germline CDR1 is KGHDR and CDR2 is SFDVKD. Trimming at V came to 5 bases and at J to 7 bases, leaving 8 bases not matched to a gene. In DNA, the CDR3 is TGTGCCACCAGTGTCTCAGCGGGAGCGAACGGGGAGCTGTTTTTT. Translated, it gives CATSVSAGANGELFF.

The rearrangement joins TRBV5-8 to TRBJ1-5; TRBD1 might be the D (6 bases). Trimming took 2 bases from V and 0 from J, leaving 12 bases between them. The CDR3 consists of 16 residues. Looked up from germline, CDR1 is SGHTS and CDR2 is YDEGEE. For the CDR3, the DNA is TGTGCCAGCAGCTTACACACAGGGATTAGCAATCAGCCCCAGCATTTT. It specifies CASSLHTGISNQPQHF.